Here is one T cell receptor beta chain with its context. Its antigen remains unidentified. No quality values exist for individual bases; no much larger clone is one base distant. The data originate from a study of PD-L1 blockade in urothelial cancer (dated 2017 in TCRdb). Regarding the research as a whole: Therapy was started at some point between 2013 and 2015 for all patients, and atezolizumab 1,200 mg was administered intravenously every 3 weeks. Twenty-five of 29 patients were identified as males with urothelial cancer of bladder origin, and a prior smoking history was reported by 18 of 29 patients. An ECOG performance status of 0 or 1 was recorded for the patients, and 0 to 3 prior chemotherapy regimens had been received by the patients. Blood samples were analyzed 3 weeks after the start of treatment (second dose) and 6 weeks after the start of treatment. Blood samples yielded a median of roughly 140,000 T cells and tens of thousands of unique TCRs, with median clonality around 0.083. The study was an exploratory multi-omic analysis of somatic, immune and clinical correlates of response to PD-L1 blockade with atezolizumab in urothelial cancer. Pretreatment tumor samples, along with matched peripheral blood collected serially before and after atezolizumab treatment, underwent TCR sequencing. Progression-free survival longer than 6 months counted as durable clinical benefit, and TCR features were additionally tested against both progression-free and overall survival. In the same patients who had TCR sequencing, pretreatment tumors also underwent whole exome sequencing and RNA sequencing. Fewer than ten patients achieved durable clinical benefit and 15 to 20 did not. Pretreatment blood TCR-seq was available for twenty-nine patients, at least one posttreatment blood collection was obtained for around 24 patients, and tumor TCR-seq was available for around 24 patients. Overall study outcomes, separate from this receptor: Because the sample size was small (n of about 31) and many of the analyses were exploratory, the results are meant to be hypothesis-generating. Patients with durable benefit showed greater expansion of tumor-associated TCR clones in peripheral blood 3 weeks after starting treatment (n = 22, p = 0.022). A pretreatment peripheral blood TCR clonality below the median was linked to improved progression-free and overall survival.

The cohort comprised roughly 30 patients with locally advanced or metastatic urothelial carcinoma treated at Memorial Sloan Kettering on a trial protocol. Peripheral blood mononuclear cells were collected pretreatment and during treatment, with between 1 and 8 total time points per patient. The Qiagen DNeasy Blood extraction kit was used to purify genomic DNA from total PBMCs and tumor samples. Collected pretreatment and during treatment, PBMCs were isolated and stored as previously described. Synthetic TCR analog templates were spiked into each PCR so that absolute template abundance could be estimated from read counts. The immunoSEQ assay used bias-controlled V and J gene primers to amplify TCRbeta CDR3 regions from genomic DNA. Sequencing of rearranged TCRbeta segments was performed at approximately 20X coverage. The published analysis was carried out like this. Sequencing errors were corrected by clustering, and CDR3s were annotated against IMGT so that V, D and J genes could be assigned. Downstream analyses used only productive TCRbeta rearrangements and left out out-of-frame or stop-codon sequences. To compute clonality, Shannon entropy was normalized by the log of the number of unique productive sequences and then subtracted from one. Clones differing between time points or between blood and tumor were identified using Fisher's exact test with Benjamini-Hochberg correction, with an adjusted p below 0.01 applied as the threshold. In its TCRdb copy, this immuneACCESS table keeps in-frame sequences only and misses some clones. Where compared with another copy, unresolved V genes explain less than half of these, and the others have no known cause. The DNA gave D and trimming, while V, J and clone size come from that table. The sample yields 71,000 or so clones; roughly nine tenths were counted once. The ten top clones hold approximately 3.5% of the sample.

The sequence derives from a man between 60 and 70 years old with urothelial cancer. The material sequenced was PBMCs, taken around atezolizumab (anti-PD-L1) treatment.

The CDR3 region reads CASGGQRPQPQHF. The nucleotides are TGTGCCAGCGGTGGACAGCGGCCCCAGCCCCAGCATTTT. The chain uses TRBV28 and TRBJ1-5, with TRBD1 perhaps the D gene, on 6 matching bases. From the cysteine up to the phenylalanine, the CDR3 has a length of 13 residues. Just CDR3 DNA is preserved here, 39 bases in frame from base 1. From the germline V gene, CDR1 is MDHEN and CDR2 is SYDVKM. V is pared back by 8 bases and J by 7 bases, with 15 bases lying between the germline termini.